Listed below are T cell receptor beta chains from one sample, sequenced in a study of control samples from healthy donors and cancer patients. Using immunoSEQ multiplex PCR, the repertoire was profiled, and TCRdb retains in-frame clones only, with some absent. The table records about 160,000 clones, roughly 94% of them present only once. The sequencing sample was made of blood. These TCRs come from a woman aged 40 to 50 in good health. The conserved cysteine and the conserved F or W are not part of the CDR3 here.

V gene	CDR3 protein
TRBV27	ASSVDRRWLQH
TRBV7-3	ASSPTSKAEQY
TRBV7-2	ASSLSRVDGYT
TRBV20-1	SASIAGRELF
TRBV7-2	ASSVSANSPLH
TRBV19	ASSPRGDTQY
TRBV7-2	ASSLEGTILTETQY
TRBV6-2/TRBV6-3	ASSRLRQGPDTQY
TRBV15	ATSRDRAQHEQF
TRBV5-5	ASSQAQNTGELF
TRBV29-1	SVDSTGPNTEAF
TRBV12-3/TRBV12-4	ASRQNYNSPLH
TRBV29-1	SIVQGRGQPQH
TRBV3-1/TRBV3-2	ASSRRRGSGNTIY
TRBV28	ASSSRVYGYT
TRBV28	ASKPSSYNSPLH
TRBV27	ASRPRWNSPLH